The clone carrying this T cell receptor beta chain was found a few times. Its antigen is still unknown. V trimming: 1 base; J trimming: 6 bases; junction bases outside the gene matches: 4. The CDR3 is 13 residues long. From germline, CDR1 is GTSNPN and CDR2 SVGIG (reference sequence). This sample was taken from a study of CD8+ T cells in alopecia areata. General observations from the study: Unlike in mice, where it was clearer, TCR sharing across patients was less clear, possibly HLA-related. Normal skin contains resident alphabeta T cells, and these are also sequenced in scalp samples. Lesional scalp exceeded normal scalp in clonality, especially in alopecia totalis/universalis.

Following extraction, RNA underwent reverse transcription to cDNA, which served as the sequencing template. Some clones are missing from TCRdb's copy, which holds only in-frame ones; the method was immunoSEQ multiplex PCR. The table lists 150,000 to 200,000 clones, 50% to 60% of them singletons. The researchers isolated CD4+ and CD8+ T cells from PBMCs by sorting. The chain combines TRBV30 with TRBJ2-5, with TRBD1 matching over 8 bases. Source material: CD4+ T cells sorted from blood. This clonotype was sampled from a human donor in good health. The CDR3 DNA reads as TGTGCCTGGAGTGGACAGGGGTGGAAGACCCAGTACTTC. Translated: CAWSGQGWKTQYF.